Sequencing of this T cell receptor beta chain was carried out in a study of T-cell reconstitution after alpha-beta-depleted transplantation in children. Unique molecular identifiers were built into the TCRbeta library. TCRdb passed the PCR reads through MiXCR, listing each CDR3 protein once. The sample lists around 22,000 distinct CDR3 sequences; roughly 11% were seen once. This clonotype was detected many times. CDR3 length equals 13 residues. The trim removed 4 bases at V and 5 bases at J, leaving 2 bases unmatched. Germline V gene lookup returns CDR1 SGHVS and CDR2 FNYEAQ. The sequence derives from a human donor who donated a stem cell graft to a child with chronic granulomatous disease. Sequences were derived from PBMCs from the stem cell graft donor, sampled from the stem cell graft. The chain links TRBV7-6 to TRBJ2-3, with 8 bases that match TRBD1. CDR3 residues: CASSYDRGDTQYF. The DNA for the CDR3 is TGTGCCAGCAGCTACGACAGGGGAGATACGCAGTATTTT.